Listed below are T cell receptor beta chains from one sample, sequenced in a study of T cells in Graves' hyperthyroidism and ophthalmopathy. TCRdb ran MiXCR on the multiplex PCR reads and lists one entry per CDR3 protein. The sample has a few hundred thousand distinct CDR3 sequences, 14% to 15% seen once; the top ten hold 30% to 35%. Sample: blood. These receptors were taken from a woman between 25 and 40 years old with Graves' hyperthyroidism. The CDR3 runs from the conserved cysteine through the conserved F or W.

>TRBV24-1
CATSDVGHETQYF
>TRBV27
CASRAQGRNTGELFF
>TRBV5-1
CASSLRSPQETQYF
>TRBV19
CASSHRESNEQYF
>TRBV11-2
CASSSGLISYEQYF
>TRBV7-6
CASSWSKKETQYF
>TRBV6-1
CASSLQAGGTDTQYF
>TRBV12-3/TRBV12-4
CASSLGTGGFLGTQYF
>TRBV5-5
CASSFEAGTERSEQYF
>TRBV28
CASTRQGTSYEQYF
>TRBV12-3/TRBV12-4
CASSIGLGGRSSYEQYF
>TRBV19
CASSIWGQSQETQYF
>TRBV20-1
CSATQSGRGTDTQYF
>TRBV4-1
CASSQDQGGNTEAFF
>TRBV30
CAWSPGGSRGGELFF
>TRBV28
CASSLSRSETSGRWTGELFF
>TRBV30
CAWSGEPEAYEQYF
>TRBV2
CASSEIGTRIRNEQFF
>TRBV2
CASSPSEVREQFF
>TRBV29-1
CSVERVINEKLFF
>TRBV18
CASSPLPGEVQPQHF
>TRBV20-1
CSARFGVSNQPQHF
>TRBV15
CATSSPNALAGRTGELFF
>TRBV18
CASSPLPTDTQYF
>TRBV15
CATSRDRGARAYEQYF
>TRBV6-1
CASSEALLLNQPQHF